The 23 T cell receptor beta chains below all came from one sample that was sequenced in a study of T-cell reconstitution after alpha-beta-depleted transplantation in children. A library of TCRbeta sequences, prepared with unique molecular identifiers, was generated. MiXCR, run by TCRdb on the PCR reads, gives a single entry per CDR3 protein. The repertoire includes 450,000 to 600,000 distinct CDR3 sequences, over 9.5% of them detected once, and 2% sits in the top ten. Sequenced material: PBMCs, taken before TCRalphabeta/CD19-depleted stem cell transplant. The source of these receptors is a child aged 2-15 years with inherited bone marrow failure, due to receive a stem cell transplant.

This clonotype occurred many times. This chain uses TRBV20-1 with TRBJ2-7; 9 positions match TRBD1. The germline V gene encodes CDR1 DFQATT and CDR2 SNEGSKA (reference sequence). CDR3 length: 15 amino acids. The trim removed 6 bases at V and 6 bases at J, leaving 15 bases unmatched. The DNA of the CDR3 is TGCAGTGCCAGTCGACCGGGACAGGGTTCCCTCGAGCAGTACTTC. Its translation: CSASRPGQGSLEQYF.

This clonotype was counted many times. J is TRBJ1-4 and V is TRBV29-1, with D unclear. From germline, CDR1 is SQVTM and CDR2 ANQGSEA. V gave up 7 bases and J gave up 5 bases, with 14 bases separating them. This CDR3 has 13 residues. The CDR3: CSARSGPNEKLFF. Here the CDR3 DNA reads TGCAGCGCCCGGTCGGGCCCGAATGAAAAACTGTTTTTT.

This clonotype has at least ten counts. The chain uses TRBV20-1 and TRBJ2-6, with 7 bases identical to TRBD1. The trim removed 6 bases at V and 0 bases at J, leaving 2 bases unmatched. Germline CDR1 and CDR2: DFQATT and SNEGSKA (reference sequence). This CDR3 is built from 14 residues. CDR3 region: CSAGQSSGANVLTF. The DNA for the CDR3 is TGCAGTGCGGGACAGAGCTCTGGGGCCAACGTCCTGACTTTC.

The rearrangement joins TRBV28 to TRBJ2-2; 8 bases line up with TRBD2. The germline V gene has CDR1 MDHEN and CDR2 SYDVKM. V gave up 5 bases and J gave up 0 bases; unmatched junction bases: 5. The CDR3 totals 16 residues. CDR3 sequence (DNA): TGTGCCAGCAGTCCCGGACTAGCACCGAACACCGGGGAGCTGTTTTTT. This codes for CASSPGLAPNTGELFF.

This clonotype was picked up many times. The chain is built from TRBV4-2 and TRBJ1-3, with D maybe TRBD1 (5 bases). Trimming shortened V by 1 base and J by 6 bases, and 13 bases separated the two germline ends. CDR3 length equals 15 residues. The germline CDR1 and CDR2 sequences are LGHNA and YNFKEQ. CDR3 sequence reads: CASSQGGGGENTIYF. The CDR3 DNA reads as TGTGCCAGCAGCCAAGGGGGGGGAGGGGAAAACACCATATATTTT.

This clonotype was recorded many times. The chain couples TRBV4-3 to TRBJ2-7; D ambiguous. This CDR3 has 14 amino acids. Deletions cut 4 bases from V and 1 base from J, with 11 bases between. Looked up from germline, CDR1 is LGHNA and CDR2 is YSLEER. The CDR3 loop reads CASSPGIPSYEQYF. In nucleotides, the CDR3 is TGCGCCAGCAGCCCCGGAATCCCATCCTACGAGCAGTACTTC.

This clonotype has a count of ten or more. This chain joins TRBV6-5 and TRBJ1-4; TRBD1 matches at 9 bases. The CDR3 length is 14 residues. The V segment lost 4 bases and the J segment 8 bases; nucleotides outside the gene matches: 5. The germline V gene has CDR1 MNHEY and CDR2 SVGAGI. The CDR3 nucleotides are TGTGCCAGCAGTTTCGGGACAGGGCAAGAAAAACTGTTTTTT. Its protein product is CASSFGTGQEKLFF.

In its sample, this clonotype was seen many times. The chain recombines TRBV28 with TRBJ2-5, with TRBD2 matching 9 bases. Germline CDR1 reads MDHEN; CDR2 reads SYDVKM. The CDR3 contains 14 residues. After removal of 2 bases from V and 4 bases from J, the junction contained 2 bases not matched to a gene. CDR3 sequence (DNA): TGTGCCAGCAGTTTACTTAGCGGGAGAGAGACCCAGTACTTC. Residues: CASSLLSGRETQYF.

This clonotype has ten or more counts. The gene calls are TRBV10-3 and TRBJ2-2; D may be TRBD2 (6 bases). The germline V gene has CDR1 ENHRY and CDR2 SYGVKD. Trimming took off 3 bases at V and 9 bases at J, with 23 bases between the two ends. The CDR3 runs 17 residues. This CDR3 reads CAISEREMRETGRELFF. The CDR3 DNA reads as TGTGCCATCAGTGAACGGGAGATGAGGGAGACGGGCCGGGAGCTGTTTTTT.

This chain links TRBV11-2 with TRBJ2-7; 9 nucleotides agree with TRBD2. CDR1 and CDR2 (germline): SGHAT, FQNNGV. V trimming: 3 bases; J trimming: 3 bases; junction bases outside the gene matches: 15. CDR3 length equals 18 residues. In DNA, the CDR3 is TGTGCCAGCAGCTTCCCGGGACTAGCATCCATTGGGGGCTACGAGCAGTACTTC. Protein sequence: CASSFPGLASIGGYEQYF.

This clonotype was observed at least ten times. V is TRBV20-1 and J is TRBJ2-1; 8 bases agree with TRBD1. Per the germline V gene, CDR1 is DFQATT and CDR2 is SNEGSKA (reference sequence). With V trimmed by 7 bases and J by 7 bases, 9 bases remained unmatched. CDR3 size: 13 residues. This chain's CDR3 is CSVSGQVYNEQFF. The DNA for the CDR3 is TGCAGTGTGTCGGGACAGGTTTATAATGAGCAGTTCTTC.

This clonotype turned up a few times. V gene TRBV12-3 or TRBV12-4 combines with J gene TRBJ2-2, with D tentatively TRBD1 or TRBD2 (5 bases each). The germline V and J ends were trimmed by 3 bases and 4 bases, with 21 bases remaining between them. The CDR3 sequence is 18 residues long. The CDR3 region is CASSFKLWGAGITGELFF. The CDR3 nucleotides read TGTGCCAGCAGTTTTAAGCTTTGGGGAGCAGGGATCACCGGGGAGCTGTTTTTT.

This clonotype was detected many times. The genes are TRBV4-3 and TRBJ1-3; D gene ambiguous. V gave up 4 bases and J gave up 0 bases, with 10 bases separating them. This CDR3 region has 15 residues. Looked up from germline, CDR1 is LGHNA and CDR2 is YSLEER. In nucleotides, the CDR3 is TGCGCCAGCAGCCGGGAAATCAGCTCTGGAAACACCATATATTTT. Translating it yields CASSREISSGNTIYF.

This clonotype was detected many times. The chain uses TRBV12-3 or TRBV12-4 and TRBJ1-2, with D possibly TRBD1 on 6 matching bases. The CDR3 has 14 amino acids. V lost 6 bases and J 4 bases, leaving 15 bases between the germline ends. The CDR3 region is CASSPKGGSYGYTF. The DNA for the CDR3 is TGTGCCAGCAGCCCCAAGGGGGGATCCTATGGCTACACCTTC.

This clonotype was recorded many times. The CDR3 coding sequence is TGCAGCGTTGATGGGACAGGGAGATACGAGCAGTACTTC. Protein product: CSVDGTGRYEQYF. The chain joins TRBV29-1 to TRBJ2-7; 9 nucleotides agree with TRBD1. CDR1 and CDR2 from the germline V gene are SQVTM and ANQGSEA. J gave up 4 bases and V 3 bases, and 4 bases lay outside the gene matches. The CDR3 is made up of 13 amino acids.

This clonotype was recorded at least ten times. CDR3 in DNA: TGTGCCAGCAGCACCTCGGGGGCAGGGCAGCCCCAGCATTTT. This gives the protein CASSTSGAGQPQHF. The chain joins TRBV7-2 to TRBJ1-5; D possibly corresponds to TRBD1 (6 bases). Per the germline V gene, CDR1 is SGHTA and CDR2 is FQGNSA. The CDR3 has 14 amino acids. V was cut by 5 bases and J by 7 bases, with 15 bases left in between.

This clonotype occurred many times. The chain joins TRBV28 to TRBJ2-1; 12 nucleotides line up with TRBD2. The germline gives CDR1 MDHEN, CDR2 SYDVKM. The CDR3 runs to 16 residues. Losses at the gene ends were 3 bases for V and 3 bases for J; bases not matched to a gene: 3. CDR3: CASSLWTSGNYNEQFF. CDR3 sequence (DNA): TGTGCCAGCAGTTTGTGGACTAGCGGGAACTACAATGAGCAGTTCTTC. Looking up the rest from reference TRBV28 and TRBJ2-1 gives the full variable domain: DVKVTQSSRYLVKRTGEKVFLECVQDMDHENMFWYRQDPGLGLRLIYFSYDVKMKEKGDIPEGYSVSREKKERFSLILESASTNQTSMYLCASSLWTSGNYNEQFFGPGTRLTVL.

This clonotype was observed many times. V is TRBV28 and J is TRBJ2-1, with a tentative D call TRBD2 (5 bases). CDR1 MDHEN and CDR2 SYDVKM come from the germline V gene. The V gene lost 3 bases and the J gene lost 5 bases, with 14 bases spanning the gap. The CDR3 covers 15 residues. CDR3 nucleotides: TGTGCCAGCAGTTTTAGAGGGAGAAAACACAATGAGCAGTTCTTC. Translated, it gives CASSFRGRKHNEQFF.

The chain has TRBV7-9 and TRBJ2-7; TRBD1 aligns across 7 bases. The V gene end was trimmed by 0 bases and the J gene end by 0 bases; junction bases not matched to a gene: 5. Germline assignment: CDR1 SEHNR and CDR2 FQNEAQ (reference sequence). The CDR3 totals 16 residues. The CDR3 coding sequence is TGTGCCAGCAGCTTAGCTTTGACAGGGAACTCCTACGAGCAGTACTTC. Translation: CASSLALTGNSYEQYF.

In its sample, this clonotype was seen many times. This chain connects TRBV12-3 or TRBV12-4 to TRBJ2-7; 8 nucleotides line up with TRBD2. This CDR3 region has 13 residues. V lost 3 bases to trimming and J lost 6 bases; unmatched junction nucleotides: 4. CDR3 nucleotides: TGTGCCAGCAGTTTCGGGGGGGCCGGCGAGCAGTACTTC. It is translated as CASSFGGAGEQYF.

V is TRBV20-1 and J is TRBJ2-7; 9 positions match TRBD2. J lost 3 bases, V lost 5 bases, and 5 bases had no gene match. The CDR3 consists of 13 residues. Germline lookup yields CDR1 DFQATT and CDR2 SNEGSKA (reference sequence). The CDR3 sequence is CSASKLAGYEQYF. CDR3 DNA sequence: TGCAGTGCTTCCAAACTAGCGGGCTACGAGCAGTACTTC.

Notes on this clonotype: A single base separates this from a much larger clone, so it may be a read error. The chain combines TRBV29-1 with TRBJ2-7; D ambiguous. V dropped 0 bases and J dropped 5 bases, with 14 bases sitting between them. CDR1 and CDR2 from the germline V gene are SQVTM and ANQGSEA. The CDR3 totals 14 residues. In nucleotides, the CDR3 is TGCAGCGTTGAAGATTTAACCGACTCGCACGAGCAGTACTTC. Amino acid sequence: CSVEDLTDSHEQYF.

This clonotype occurred a few times. The rearrangement links TRBV12-3 or TRBV12-4 to TRBJ2-3; D remains ambiguous. The CDR3 runs to 14 residues. Trimming took 2 bases from V and 4 from J, leaving 10 bases between them. CDR3 loop: CASSLRVEADTQYF. DNA of the CDR3: TGTGCCAGCAGTTTAAGGGTTGAGGCAGATACGCAGTATTTT.